These T cell receptor beta chains were read from a single sample in a study of cytomegalovirus exposure and HLA in healthy donors. Some clones are missing from TCRdb's copy, which holds only in-frame ones; the method was immunoSEQ multiplex PCR. In the table there are 200,000 to 250,000 clones, 85% to 90% of which are singletons. Source material: PBMCs. Source of these receptors: a human donor in good health. Each CDR3 is given with its conserved first and last residue. The D gene is left open where the match is weak. Not every row has a clone size; where given, it reads once, few, many or a size class.

d_gene,abundance,j_gene,v_gene,CDR3nt,CDR3aa
TRBD2,-,TRBJ2-7,TRBV4-1,TGCGCCAGCAGCCAAACAGCCGGGACTAGCGCCTCCTACGAGCAGTACTTC,CASSQTAGTSASYEQYF
-,-,TRBJ2-6,TRBV27,TGTGCCAGCAGTTTATCAGCCCGCTCTGGGGCCAACGTCCTGACTTTC,CASSLSARSGANVLTF
-,-,TRBJ2-5,TRBV7-3,TGTGCCAGCAGCTCTACAGTAGCGGAGACCCAGTACTTC,CASSSTVAETQYF
TRBD2,few,TRBJ2-7,TRBV5-6,TGTGCCAGCAGCTTGCCGGGACTAGACTACGAGCAGTACTTC,CASSLPGLDYEQYF
TRBD1,-,TRBJ2-2,TRBV19,TGTGCCAGTAGTATGCCCAGACAGGGGAAGTATGGGAACACCGGGGAGCTGTTTTTT,CASSMPRQGKYGNTGELFF
TRBD2,-,TRBJ2-1,TRBV29-1,TGCACGGGGGGGCGGGGTGGTAATGAGCAGTTCTTC,CTGGRGGNEQFF
-,-,TRBJ1-3,TRBV19,TGTGCCAGTAATCGACAGAGCTCTGGAAACACCATATATTTT,CASNRQSSGNTIYF
-,once,TRBJ2-7,TRBV30,TGTGCCTGGAGTCGGGACTTCGAGCAGTACTTT,CAWSRDFEQYF
TRBD2,-,TRBJ2-7,TRBV5-1,TGCGCCAGCAGCTTGGCACTAGCGGGAGCTATCGAGCAGTACTTC,CASSLALAGAIEQYF
TRBD1,-,TRBJ1-1,TRBV14,TGTGCCAGCAGCCAATACCGAGGGGGCTTCACTGAAGCTTTCTTT,CASSQYRGGFTEAFF
-,-,TRBJ1-5,TRBV6-6,TGTGCCAGCAGTCGACAGTTAGGGAATCAGCCCCAGCATTTT,CASSRQLGNQPQHF
-,-,TRBJ2-1,TRBV7-9,TGTTCCAGCAGCCCCTGGGTTGAGGTTAGCGGCCCCTTCCACAATGAGCAGTTCTTC,CSSSPWVEVSGPFHNEQFF
-,-,TRBJ1-5,TRBV13,TGTGCCAGCAGCCTACTGGGCTCGGGCAATCAGCCCCAGCATTTT,CASSLLGSGNQPQHF
-,-,TRBJ1-2,TRBV5-1,TGCGCCAGCAGCTTGGCGGGGACTTTCGGCTATGGCTACACCTTC,CASSLAGTFGYGYTF
TRBD1,-,TRBJ2-7,TRBV27,TGTGCCAGCAGCTATACCGGGACAGGGGGATACGAGCAGTACTTC,CASSYTGTGGYEQYF
-,-,TRBJ2-7,TRBV15,TGTGCCACCAGCAGAGCCATGGGGACTGGTTTCTACGAGCAGTACTTC,CATSRAMGTGFYEQYF
TRBD2,once,TRBJ2-1,TRBV6-4,TGTGCCAGCAGTGAGACGACTAGCGGATACAATGAGCAGTTCTTC,CASSETTSGYNEQFF
TRBD1,-,TRBJ2-1,TRBV6-4,TGTGCCAGCAGTGCCCGGGACAGTAACAATGAGCAGTTCTTC,CASSARDSNNEQFF
TRBD1,-,TRBJ1-5,TRBV5-1,TGCGCCAGCAGCGAGACAGGGAATAGCAATCAGCCCCAGCATTTT,CASSETGNSNQPQHF
-,once,TRBJ2-2,TRBV29-1,TGCAGCGTTGCGGGGGCGAACACCGGGGAGCTGTTTTTT,CSVAGANTGELFF
TRBD1,few,TRBJ1-4,TRBV5-1,TGCGCCAGCAGCTTGGATGGGACAGGGTGGGAAAAACTGTTTTTT,CASSLDGTGWEKLFF
-,-,TRBJ2-7,TRBV27,TGTGCCAGCAGTTCAGGAAGAGCCTACGAGCAGTACTTC,CASSSGRAYEQYF
-,-,TRBJ1-3,TRBV29-1,TGCAGCGCTCGCACGCTAGCTGGAAACACCATATATTTT,CSARTLAGNTIYF
-,-,TRBJ2-1,TRBV11-3,TGTGCCAGCAGCTTTGAGCGGCAGAATGAGCAGTTCTTC,CASSFERQNEQFF
TRBD1,-,TRBJ1-5,TRBV11-3,TGTGCCAGCAGGTCACTCCTGACAGGGAAACAGCCCCAGCATTTT,CASRSLLTGKQPQHF
TRBD1,-,TRBJ1-5,TRBV5-1,TGCGCCAGCAGCTTAACCGGGACAGGCAATCAGCCCCAGCATTTT,CASSLTGTGNQPQHF
-,-,TRBJ1-3,TRBV7-2,TGTGCCAGCAGCTTATTAGCAGGGCGCTTAGGTGGAAACACCATATATTTT,CASSLLAGRLGGNTIYF
TRBD1,-,TRBJ2-7,TRBV7-9,TGTGCCAGCAGTAGCCGGACAGGGTCCTACGAGCAGTACTTC,CASSSRTGSYEQYF
TRBD1,-,TRBJ1-2,TRBV6-5,TGTGCCAGCAGTAGGACAGGGGCGCGCTATGGCTACACCTTC,CASSRTGARYGYTF
-,-,TRBJ1-1,TRBV5-1,TGCGCCAGCAGCTTGGACCCCGGGAACACTGAAGCTTTCTTT,CASSLDPGNTEAFF
TRBD1,-,TRBJ1-1,TRBV28,TGTGCCAGCCTGACAGGGGGCACTGAAGCTTTCTTT,CASLTGGTEAFF
-,-,TRBJ2-1,TRBV18,TGTGCCAGCTCACTCGGGGTGTCGACGTACAATGAGCAGTTCTTC,CASSLGVSTYNEQFF
-,-,TRBJ2-7,TRBV27,TGTGCCAGCAGCCTTGCCGAGGAGTACGAGCAGTACTTC,CASSLAEEYEQYF
TRBD2,-,TRBJ2-1,TRBV5-1,TGCGCCAGCAGCTTGATCGCGGGAGGGCCTCTCAATGAGCAGTTCTTC,CASSLIAGGPLNEQFF
-,-,TRBJ1-4,TRBV7-9,TGTGCCAGCAGCCCTCGGGTCTCCGGGACACATAATGAAAAACTGTTTTTT,CASSPRVSGTHNEKLFF
TRBD2,few,TRBJ2-3,TRBV2,TGTGCCAGCAGCGGGATAATTACGACTAGCGGGCGCACAGATACGCAGTATTTT,CASSGIITTSGRTDTQYF
TRBD1,-,TRBJ1-2,TRBV15,TGTGCCACCAGCGGAAAACAGGGGAGCGAAGGCTACACCTTC,CATSGKQGSEGYTF
-,-,TRBJ2-1,TRBV15,TGTGCCACCAGCAGACCCCCTCGGGATGAGCAGTTCTTC,CATSRPPRDEQFF
-,-,TRBJ2-7,TRBV4-3,TGCGCCAGCAGCCTTACCGCAACAGGTAAATACGAGCAGTACTTC,CASSLTATGKYEQYF
TRBD1,-,TRBJ1-2,TRBV6-5,TGTGCCAGCAGCATCCGGGACAGGGTGAGGTACACCTTC,CASSIRDRVRYTF
TRBD1,once,TRBJ2-6,TRBV19,TGTGCCAGTAGTATAGGGGGACAGGGCTCCTCTGGGGCCAACGTCCTGACTTTC,CASSIGGQGSSGANVLTF
TRBD2,-,TRBJ2-1,TRBV7-9,TGTGCCAGCAGCCGAACTAGCGGGAACTCCTACAATGAGCAGTTCTTC,CASSRTSGNSYNEQFF
-,-,TRBJ2-1,TRBV2,TGTGCCAGCAGTGAAGCGCTTAGGTGGAGCTCCTACAATGAGCAGTTCTTC,CASSEALRWSSYNEQFF
TRBD1,-,TRBJ1-1,TRBV18,TGTGCCAGCTCATCCCGGACAGGGGACATGAACACTGAAGCTTTCTTT,CASSSRTGDMNTEAFF
-,-,TRBJ2-7,TRBV5-5,TGTGCCAGCAGCTTGGGACAATCGGTCTACGAGCAGTACTTC,CASSLGQSVYEQYF
-,-,TRBJ1-2,TRBV19,TGTGCCAGTAGGAGACTCACGGGGGACTATGGCTACACCTTC,CASRRLTGDYGYTF